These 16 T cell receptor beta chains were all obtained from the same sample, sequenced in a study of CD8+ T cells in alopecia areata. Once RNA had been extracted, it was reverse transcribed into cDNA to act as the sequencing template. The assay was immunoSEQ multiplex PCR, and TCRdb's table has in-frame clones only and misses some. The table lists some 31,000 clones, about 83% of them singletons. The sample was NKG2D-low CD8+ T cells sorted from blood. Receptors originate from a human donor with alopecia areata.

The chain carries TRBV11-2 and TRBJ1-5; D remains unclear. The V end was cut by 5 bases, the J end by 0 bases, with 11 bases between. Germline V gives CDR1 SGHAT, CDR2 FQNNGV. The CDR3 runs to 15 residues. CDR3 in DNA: TGTGCCAGCAGCCACACAGAAGATAGCAATCAGCCCCAGCATTTT. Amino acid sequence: CASSHTEDSNQPQHF.

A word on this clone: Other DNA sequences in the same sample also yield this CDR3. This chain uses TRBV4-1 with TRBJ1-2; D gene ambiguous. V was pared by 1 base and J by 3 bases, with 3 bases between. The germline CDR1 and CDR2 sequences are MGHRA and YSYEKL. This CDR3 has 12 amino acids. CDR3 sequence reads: CASSQGDYGYTF. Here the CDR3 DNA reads TGCGCCAGCAGCCAAGGCGACTATGGCTACACCTTC.

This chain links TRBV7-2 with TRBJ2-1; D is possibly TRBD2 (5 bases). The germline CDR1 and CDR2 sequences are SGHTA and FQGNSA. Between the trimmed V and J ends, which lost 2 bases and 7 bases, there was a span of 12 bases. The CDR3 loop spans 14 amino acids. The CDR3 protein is CASSLPEGLNEQFF. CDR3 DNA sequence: TGTGCCAGCAGCTTACCCGAGGGCCTTAATGAGCAGTTCTTC.

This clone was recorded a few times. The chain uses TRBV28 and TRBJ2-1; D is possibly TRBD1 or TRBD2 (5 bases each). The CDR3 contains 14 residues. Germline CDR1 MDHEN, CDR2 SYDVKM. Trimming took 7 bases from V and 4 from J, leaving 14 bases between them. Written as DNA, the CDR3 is TGTGCCAGCAACATGGGACGGGGATACAATGAGCAGTTCTTC. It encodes CASNMGRGYNEQFF.

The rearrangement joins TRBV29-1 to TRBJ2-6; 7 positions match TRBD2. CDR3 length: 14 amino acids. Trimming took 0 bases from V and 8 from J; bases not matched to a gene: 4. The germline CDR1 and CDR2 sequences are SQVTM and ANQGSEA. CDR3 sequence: CSVEDGEGTNVLTF. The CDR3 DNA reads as TGCAGCGTTGAAGACGGGGAGGGGACCAACGTCCTGACTTTC.

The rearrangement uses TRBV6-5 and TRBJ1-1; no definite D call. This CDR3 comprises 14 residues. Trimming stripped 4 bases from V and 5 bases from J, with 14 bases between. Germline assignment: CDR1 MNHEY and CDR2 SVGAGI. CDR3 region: CASSSSAGQTEAFF. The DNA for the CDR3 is TGTGCCAGCAGTTCATCGGCAGGTCAGACTGAAGCTTTCTTT.

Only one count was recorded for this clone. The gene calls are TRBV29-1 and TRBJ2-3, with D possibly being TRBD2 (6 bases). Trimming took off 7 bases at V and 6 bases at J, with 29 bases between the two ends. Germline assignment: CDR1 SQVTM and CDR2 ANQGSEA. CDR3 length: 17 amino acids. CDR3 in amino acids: CSAPTSFISHPTDTQYF. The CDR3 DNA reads TGCAGCGCTCCGACTAGTTTTATTAGTCACCCGACGGATACGCAGTATTTT.

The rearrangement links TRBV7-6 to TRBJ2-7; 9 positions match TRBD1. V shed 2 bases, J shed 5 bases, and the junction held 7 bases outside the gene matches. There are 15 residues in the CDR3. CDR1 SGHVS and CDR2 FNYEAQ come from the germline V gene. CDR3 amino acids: CASSLPGTGYNEQYF. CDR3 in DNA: TGTGCCAGCAGCTTACCCGGGACAGGGTACAACGAGCAGTACTTC.

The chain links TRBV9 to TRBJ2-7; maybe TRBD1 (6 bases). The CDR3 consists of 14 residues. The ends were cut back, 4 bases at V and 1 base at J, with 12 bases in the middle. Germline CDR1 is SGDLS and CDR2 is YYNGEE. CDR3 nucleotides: TGTGCCAGCAGCCGACAGGACCATTCCTACGAGCAGTACTTC. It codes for CASSRQDHSYEQYF.

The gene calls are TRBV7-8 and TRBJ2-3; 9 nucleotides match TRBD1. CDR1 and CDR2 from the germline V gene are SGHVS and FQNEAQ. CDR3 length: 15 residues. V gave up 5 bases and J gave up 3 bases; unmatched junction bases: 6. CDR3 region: CASSRNRGRTDTQYF. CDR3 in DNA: TGTGCCAGCAGCCGTAACAGGGGGCGGACAGATACGCAGTATTTT.

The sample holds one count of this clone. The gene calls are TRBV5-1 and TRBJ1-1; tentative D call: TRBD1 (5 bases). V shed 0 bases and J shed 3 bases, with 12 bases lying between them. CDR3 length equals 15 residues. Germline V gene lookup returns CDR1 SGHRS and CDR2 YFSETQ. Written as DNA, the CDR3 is TGCGCCAGCAGCTTGGACGGGGCGGGTGACACTGAAGCTTTCTTT. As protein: CASSLDGAGDTEAFF.

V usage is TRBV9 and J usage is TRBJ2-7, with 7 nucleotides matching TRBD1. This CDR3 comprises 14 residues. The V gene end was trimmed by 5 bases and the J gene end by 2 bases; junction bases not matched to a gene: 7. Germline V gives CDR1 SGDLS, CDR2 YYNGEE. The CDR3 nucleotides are TGTGCCAGCAGTGAACAACAGGGGACCTACGAGCAGTACTTC. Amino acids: CASSEQQGTYEQYF.

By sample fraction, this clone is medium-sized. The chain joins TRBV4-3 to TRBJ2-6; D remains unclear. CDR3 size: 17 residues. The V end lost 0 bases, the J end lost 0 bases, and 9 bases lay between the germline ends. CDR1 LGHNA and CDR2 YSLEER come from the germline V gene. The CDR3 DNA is TGCGCCAGCAGCCAAGACGGCCCAGCCTCTGGGGCCAACGTCCTGACTTTC. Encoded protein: CASSQDGPASGANVLTF.

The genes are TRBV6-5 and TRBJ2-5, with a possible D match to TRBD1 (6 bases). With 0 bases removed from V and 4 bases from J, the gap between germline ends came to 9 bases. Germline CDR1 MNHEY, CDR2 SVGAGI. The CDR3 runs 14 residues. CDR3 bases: TGTGCCAGCAGTTACTCATGGACAGCAGAGACCCAGTACTTC. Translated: CASSYSWTAETQYF.

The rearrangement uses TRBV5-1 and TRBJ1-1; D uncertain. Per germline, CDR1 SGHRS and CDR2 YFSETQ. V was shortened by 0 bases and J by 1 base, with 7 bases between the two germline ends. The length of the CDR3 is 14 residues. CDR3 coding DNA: TGCGCCAGCAGCTTGGTCGGGAAGAACACTGAAGCTTTCTTT. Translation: CASSLVGKNTEAFF.

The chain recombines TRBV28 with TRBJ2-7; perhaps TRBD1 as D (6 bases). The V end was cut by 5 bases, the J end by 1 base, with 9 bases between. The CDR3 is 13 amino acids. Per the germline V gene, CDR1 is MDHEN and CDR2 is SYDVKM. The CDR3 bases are TGTGCCAGCAGTATCGGACAGTCCTACGAGCAGTACTTC. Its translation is CASSIGQSYEQYF.